This TCR beta chain was sequenced during a study of blood T cell repertoires in COVID-19. Study information: Sample material is recorded as cDNA or gDNA derived from T cells, B-cell-depleted T cells, or PBMCs.

Data came from immunoSEQ multiplex PCR; TCRdb stores just in-frame clones and leaves some out. The repertoire holds more than 300,000 clones, with around nine tenths as singletons. The cohort comprised adults aged about 18 to 100 years residing in approximately 25 US areas. Allocation to cohorts depended on clinical history reported by the participants. Contact with a PCR-confirmed or clinician-diagnosed COVID-19 case occurred within 2 weeks of entry. The CDR3 runs to 16 residues. Trimming cost V 1 base and J 4 bases, with 15 bases left between them. In germline, CDR1 is LGHDT, CDR2 YNNKEL (reference sequence).

The sequenced sample consisted of PBMCs or T cells enriched from blood (not recorded which). This clonotype was sampled from a woman in her 30s who had been exposed to COVID-19. This sequence joins TRBV3-1 (or the pseudogene TRBV3-2) and TRBJ2-3; maybe TRBD1 (5 bases). The CDR3 sequence is CASSQGTHHLADTQYF. CDR3 in DNA: TGTGCCAGCAGCCAAGGGACACACCACCTCGCAGATACGCAGTATTTT.